Listed here are 13 T cell receptor beta chains from one sample, sequenced in a study of post-analysis software for immune sequencing data. Points from the study as a whole: There were five or six TRBV segments more frequent in patients than controls, and TRBV5-6, TRBV5-1 and TRBV20-1 were among them.

These TCRs are of unknown antigen specificity. Included in the TCR beta cDNA libraries were unique molecular identifiers. One entry per CDR3 protein results from TCRdb running MiXCR on the PCR reads. The sample records fewer than 850,000 distinct CDR3 sequences, about 45% being singletons. Material: blood. The receptors were sampled from a girl aged 5-17 years with multiple sclerosis.

The chain combines TRBV12-3 or TRBV12-4 with TRBJ1-5; D is possibly TRBD1 (6 bases). Trimming cost V 6 bases and J 6 bases, with 18 bases left between them. CDR3 length: 15 residues. The CDR3 DNA follows: TGTGCCAGCAGCCTAAAGGGGGGGATTGGTCAGCCCCAGCATTTT. Translating it yields CASSLKGGIGQPQHF.

The chain employs TRBV5-5 and TRBJ2-5; 7 bases align to TRBD1. Germline assignment: CDR1 SGHKS and CDR2 YYEKEE (reference sequence). The CDR3 runs to 15 residues. The trim removed 2 bases at V and 11 bases at J, leaving 15 bases unmatched. The CDR3 DNA reads TGTGCCAGCAGCTTCCTCTGGGACAGCTCCTATGAGCAGTACTTC. It specifies CASSFLWDSSYEQYF.

This rearrangement joins TRBV7-8 to TRBJ2-6; D is ambiguous. Looked up from germline, CDR1 is SGHVS and CDR2 is FQNEAQ. V was cut by 2 bases and J by 4 bases, with 12 bases left in between. The CDR3 covers 16 residues. The CDR3, as DNA: TGTGCCAGCAGCTTACCCGACAACTCAGGGGCCAACGTCCTGACTTTC. It codes for CASSLPDNSGANVLTF. The entire variable domain, with the rest obtained from reference TRBV7-8 and TRBJ2-6, is as follows: GAGVSQSPRYKVAKRGQDVALRCDPISGHVSLFWYQQALGQGPEFLTYFQNEAQLDKSGLPSDRFFAERPEGSVSTLKIQRTQQEDSAVYLCASSLPDNSGANVLTFGAGSRLTVL.

This chain uses TRBV27 with TRBJ2-3, with TRBD2 matching over 7 bases. The germline gives CDR1 MNHEY, CDR2 SMNVEV (reference sequence). The V and J ends lost 0 bases and 6 bases, in that order; junction bases with no gene match: 3. The CDR3 has 14 residues. The CDR3, as DNA: TGTGCCAGCAGTTTATCGGGGGGGTGGGATACGCAGTATTTT. Amino acids: CASSLSGGWDTQYF.

CDR3 in amino acids: CSATAGGVSGANVLTF. DNA of the CDR3: TGCAGTGCTACGGCGGGAGGCGTCTCTGGGGCCAACGTCCTGACTTTC. The chain uses TRBV20-1 and TRBJ2-6, with 8 bases aligning to TRBD2. This CDR3 has 16 residues. Trimming removed 4 bases from V and 0 bases from J; junction bases left unmatched: 5. In germline, CDR1 is DFQATT, CDR2 SNEGSKA (reference sequence).

This clonotype has only a few counts. The chain joins TRBV6-1 to TRBJ2-7; TRBD1 aligns across 11 bases. V shed 5 bases, J shed 6 bases, and the junction held 9 bases outside the gene matches. Looked up from germline, CDR1 is MNHNS and CDR2 is SASEGT. CDR3 length: 15 amino acids. The CDR3 sequence: CASSPGQGVWVEQYF. Written as DNA, the CDR3 is TGTGCCAGCAGTCCGGGACAGGGGGTTTGGGTCGAGCAGTACTTC.

V usage is TRBV7-2 and J usage is TRBJ2-1; possibly TRBD2 for D (6 bases). Trimming left V 0 bases short and J 15 bases short, with 12 bases between. The germline V gene has CDR1 SGHTA and CDR2 FQGNSA. CDR3 length: 12 residues. This CDR3 reads CASSLARLDAFF. CDR3 DNA sequence: TGTGCCAGCAGCTTAGCCAGACTAGACGCGTTCTTC.

The chain links TRBV12-3 or TRBV12-4 to TRBJ1-4, with D unresolved. This CDR3 spans 12 amino acids. Trimming stripped 0 bases from V and 4 bases from J, with 0 bases between. Here the CDR3 reads CASSLANEKLFF. In nucleotides, the CDR3 is TGTGCCAGCAGTTTAGCTAATGAAAAACTGTTTTTT.

This sequence joins TRBV5-1 and TRBJ2-7; D remains ambiguous. V gave up 3 bases and J gave up 7 bases, with 14 bases separating them. The germline gives CDR1 SGHRS, CDR2 YFSETQ. CDR3 length: 13 residues. CDR3 loop: CASSSMDLREQYF. DNA for the CDR3: TGCGCCAGCAGCTCGATGGACCTAAGGGAGCAGTACTTC.

This chain joins TRBV7-2 and TRBJ1-4; D unclear. Germline assignment: CDR1 SGHTA and CDR2 FQGNSA. Between the trimmed V and J ends, which lost 3 bases and 4 bases, there was a span of 6 bases. CDR3 length: 13 residues. CDR3 coding DNA: TGTGCCAGCAGCTTGGGAATTAATGAAAAACTGTTTTTT. This sequence encodes CASSLGINEKLFF.

This chain joins TRBV2 and TRBJ1-2; 9 bases align to TRBD1. Trimming removed 5 bases from V and 4 bases from J; junction bases left unmatched: 8. This CDR3 has 15 residues. Germline values: CDR1 SNHLY, CDR2 FYNNEI. CDR3 sequence (DNA): TGTGCCAGCAGTCAAAGGGACAGGGTTGGCTATGGCTACACCTTC. This gives the protein CASSQRDRVGYGYTF.

This clonotype came up once. The rearrangement links TRBV14 to TRBJ2-7; D possibly corresponds to TRBD2 (6 bases). The CDR3 runs 12 residues. Germline values: CDR1 SGHDN, CDR2 FVKESK. Trimming left V 0 bases short and J 11 bases short, with 11 bases between. The CDR3 sequence: CASSQDWGVEYF. DNA of the CDR3: TGTGCCAGCAGCCAAGATTGGGGGGTGGAGTACTTC.

This clonotype turned up a few times. The chain recombines TRBV7-2 with TRBJ1-5; D is unclear. The CDR3 spans 14 residues. Per the germline V gene, CDR1 is SGHTA and CDR2 is FQGNSA. Trimming cost V 2 bases and J 3 bases, with 8 bases left between them. DNA of the CDR3: TGTGCCAGCAGCTTAACCGGGAACAATCAGCCCCAGCATTTT. It codes for CASSLTGNNQPQHF. Together with reference TRBV7-2 and TRBJ1-5, the CDR3 gives the full variable domain: GAGVSQSPSNKVTEKGKDVELRCDPISGHTALYWYRQSLGQGLEFLIYFQGNSAPDKSGLPSDRFSAERTGGSVSTLTIQRTQQEDSAVYLCASSLTGNNQPQHFGDGTRLSIL.